These 14 T cell receptor beta chains share one sample of origin, sequenced in a study of control samples from healthy donors and cancer patients. Some clones are missing from TCRdb's copy, which holds only in-frame ones; the method was immunoSEQ multiplex PCR. The data hold approximately 120,000 clones, with roughly 92% observed a single time. Sequencing was performed on PBMCs. The receptor source for this set is a man older than 75 with head and neck cancer.

In DNA, the CDR3 is TGTGCCAGCAGTGCAGGTAGGGGCTGGCAGCCCCAGCATTTT. Translated: CASSAGRGWQPQHF. The chain carries TRBV2 and TRBJ1-5; tentatively, D is TRBD1 (5 bases). V dropped 4 bases and J dropped 7 bases, with 14 bases sitting between them. Looked up from germline, CDR1 is SNHLY and CDR2 is FYNNEI. The CDR3 runs 14 residues.

Of note for this clone: Other DNA sequences in this sample translate to the same CDR3. The chain links TRBV19 to TRBJ2-7; 9 bases fit TRBD1. Per germline, CDR1 LNHDA and CDR2 SQIVND (reference sequence). The CDR3 spans 14 residues. Trimming took 4 bases from V and 1 from J; bases not matched to a gene: 2. The CDR3 sequence: CASSKGTGSYEQYF. DNA for the CDR3: TGTGCCAGTAGTAAAGGGACAGGGTCCTACGAGCAGTACTTC.

V gene TRBV30 combines with J gene TRBJ2-1, with D uncertain. CDR1 is GTSNPN and CDR2 is SVGIG in the germline V gene (reference sequence). The V end was cut by 5 bases, the J end by 2 bases, with 13 bases between. The CDR3 is made up of 14 amino acids. The CDR3 protein is CAWHRLRAYNEQFF. CDR3 coding DNA: TGTGCCTGGCACAGATTACGAGCCTACAATGAGCAGTTCTTC.

The chain links TRBV9 to TRBJ2-1; 10 bases map to TRBD2. The CDR3 is 15 residues long. V shed 1 base, J shed 3 bases, and the junction held 1 base outside the gene matches. Looked up from germline, CDR1 is SGDLS and CDR2 is YYNGEE. The CDR3 bases are TGTGCCAGCAGCGTAAGCGGGAGGGACTACAATGAGCAGTTCTTC. Translated: CASSVSGRDYNEQFF.

This clone has a single count. This sequence joins TRBV3-1 (or the pseudogene TRBV3-2) and TRBJ1-2; TRBD1 is a possible D gene (5 bases). Per the germline V gene, CDR1 is LGHDT and CDR2 is YNNKEL (reference sequence). Trimming removed 4 bases from V and 2 bases from J, with 11 bases in between. CDR3 length: 14 residues. The CDR3: CASSPTSGNYGYTF. In DNA, the CDR3 is TGTGCCAGCAGCCCTACATCAGGGAACTATGGCTACACCTTC.

J is TRBJ2-1 and V is TRBV9; 7 bases agree with TRBD2. The CDR3 consists of 16 residues. Germline CDR1 SGDLS, CDR2 YYNGEE. Trimming removed 0 bases from V and 10 bases from J; junction bases left unmatched: 13. The CDR3 loop is CASSVAGRGGPGEQFF. CDR3 DNA sequence: TGTGCCAGCAGCGTAGCCGGGCGGGGAGGGCCAGGGGAGCAGTTCTTC.

This clone was seen a few times. This specimen includes other DNA sequences encoding the same CDR3. The chain uses TRBV15 and TRBJ2-7; D remains unclear. V lost 0 bases and J 2 bases, leaving 5 bases between the germline ends. The germline V gene encodes CDR1 LNHNV and CDR2 YYDKDF (reference sequence). This CDR3 has 13 residues. As DNA, the CDR3 is TGTGCCACCAGCAGAGATACTGCCTACGAGCAGTACTTC. Protein product: CATSRDTAYEQYF. The full variable domain, completed using reference TRBV15 and TRBJ2-7, is DAMVIQNPRYQVTQFGKPVTLSCSQTLNHNVMYWYQQKSSQAPKLLFHYYDKDFNNEADTPDNFQSRRPNTSFCFLDIRSPGLGDTAMYLCATSRDTAYEQYFGPGTRLTVT.

The chain employs TRBV9 and TRBJ2-3, with 8 nucleotides matching TRBD2. CDR3 length equals 16 residues. The V gene's germline CDR1 is SGDLS and CDR2 YYNGEE. V shed 0 bases, J shed 2 bases, and the junction held 5 bases outside the gene matches. The CDR3 DNA is TGTGCCAGCAGCGTAGGGATAGCGGGGCTCACAGATACGCAGTATTTT. Translated, it gives CASSVGIAGLTDTQYF.

The V gene is TRBV10-3, the J gene TRBJ1-2, with TRBD1 matching over 7 bases. This CDR3 comprises 13 residues. The J segment lost 4 bases and the V segment lost 6 bases, leaving 5 bases of the junction unmatched. Germline V gene lookup returns CDR1 ENHRY and CDR2 SYGVKD. The CDR3: CAIRETGTYGYTF. DNA of the CDR3: TGTGCCATCAGAGAGACAGGGACCTATGGCTACACCTTC.

This clone has just one count. V and J are TRBV10-3 and TRBJ2-3, with TRBD2 matching over 8 bases. V was pared by 6 bases and J by 4 bases, with 6 bases of the junction left unmatched. The CDR3 is 14 residues long. Germline CDR1 ENHRY, CDR2 SYGVKD. DNA of the CDR3: TGTGCCATCAGAAGCGGGAGAGATTCAGATACGCAGTATTTT. Residues: CAIRSGRDSDTQYF.

The genes are TRBV27 and TRBJ2-7; weak D call: TRBD2 (6 bases). Germline V CDR1 and CDR2: MNHEY, SMNVEV (reference sequence). This CDR3 contains 15 residues. V lost 5 bases and J lost 5, with 19 bases in between. CDR3 DNA sequence: TGTGCCAGCAGTCCATCCTGGAGGGCGCGGGACGAGCAGTACTTC. It specifies CASSPSWRARDEQYF.

This clone was picked up a small number of times. The chain joins TRBV19 to TRBJ1-5, with a weak D call TRBD1 (5 bases). V was pared by 5 bases and J by 7 bases, with 12 bases between. CDR1 and CDR2 from the germline V gene are LNHDA and SQIVND (reference sequence). This CDR3 comprises 13 residues. The DNA of the CDR3 is TGTGCCAGTAGTGCTGGGACGGGACAGCCCCAGCATTTT. Its protein product is CASSAGTGQPQHF.

The chain joins TRBV25-1 to TRBJ2-7, with a possible D match to TRBD1 (6 bases). V gave up 3 bases and J gave up 3 bases, with 12 bases separating them. The CDR3 runs to 14 residues. Germline V gene lookup returns CDR1 MGHDK and CDR2 SYGVNS. As DNA, the CDR3 is TGTGCCAGCAGTGAGGCAGGGGCGCTCTACGAGCAGTACTTC. Protein: CASSEAGALYEQYF.

The chain is built from TRBV19 and TRBJ2-3; D unclear. Germline CDR1 reads LNHDA; CDR2 reads SQIVND (reference sequence). Trimming removed 1 base from V and 6 bases from J, with 8 bases in between. The CDR3 has 13 amino acids. CDR3 DNA: TGTGCCAGTAGTATAGGGACGGGCGATACGCAGTATTTT. Its protein product is CASSIGTGDTQYF.